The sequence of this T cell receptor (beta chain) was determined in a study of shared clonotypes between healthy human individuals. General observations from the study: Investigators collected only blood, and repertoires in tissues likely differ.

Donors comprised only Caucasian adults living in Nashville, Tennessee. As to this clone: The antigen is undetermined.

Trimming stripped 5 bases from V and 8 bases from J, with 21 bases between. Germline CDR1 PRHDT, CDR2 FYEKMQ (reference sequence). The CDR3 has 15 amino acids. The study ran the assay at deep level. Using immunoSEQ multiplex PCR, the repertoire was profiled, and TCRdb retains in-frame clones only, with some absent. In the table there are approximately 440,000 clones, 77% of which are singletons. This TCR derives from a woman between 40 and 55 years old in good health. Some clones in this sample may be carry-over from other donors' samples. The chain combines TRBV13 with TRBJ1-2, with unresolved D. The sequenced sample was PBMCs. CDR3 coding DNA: TGTGCCAGCAGCCCGTCGGGAGGGCGCCGCGGGGGCTACACCTTC. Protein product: CASSPSGGRRGGYTF.